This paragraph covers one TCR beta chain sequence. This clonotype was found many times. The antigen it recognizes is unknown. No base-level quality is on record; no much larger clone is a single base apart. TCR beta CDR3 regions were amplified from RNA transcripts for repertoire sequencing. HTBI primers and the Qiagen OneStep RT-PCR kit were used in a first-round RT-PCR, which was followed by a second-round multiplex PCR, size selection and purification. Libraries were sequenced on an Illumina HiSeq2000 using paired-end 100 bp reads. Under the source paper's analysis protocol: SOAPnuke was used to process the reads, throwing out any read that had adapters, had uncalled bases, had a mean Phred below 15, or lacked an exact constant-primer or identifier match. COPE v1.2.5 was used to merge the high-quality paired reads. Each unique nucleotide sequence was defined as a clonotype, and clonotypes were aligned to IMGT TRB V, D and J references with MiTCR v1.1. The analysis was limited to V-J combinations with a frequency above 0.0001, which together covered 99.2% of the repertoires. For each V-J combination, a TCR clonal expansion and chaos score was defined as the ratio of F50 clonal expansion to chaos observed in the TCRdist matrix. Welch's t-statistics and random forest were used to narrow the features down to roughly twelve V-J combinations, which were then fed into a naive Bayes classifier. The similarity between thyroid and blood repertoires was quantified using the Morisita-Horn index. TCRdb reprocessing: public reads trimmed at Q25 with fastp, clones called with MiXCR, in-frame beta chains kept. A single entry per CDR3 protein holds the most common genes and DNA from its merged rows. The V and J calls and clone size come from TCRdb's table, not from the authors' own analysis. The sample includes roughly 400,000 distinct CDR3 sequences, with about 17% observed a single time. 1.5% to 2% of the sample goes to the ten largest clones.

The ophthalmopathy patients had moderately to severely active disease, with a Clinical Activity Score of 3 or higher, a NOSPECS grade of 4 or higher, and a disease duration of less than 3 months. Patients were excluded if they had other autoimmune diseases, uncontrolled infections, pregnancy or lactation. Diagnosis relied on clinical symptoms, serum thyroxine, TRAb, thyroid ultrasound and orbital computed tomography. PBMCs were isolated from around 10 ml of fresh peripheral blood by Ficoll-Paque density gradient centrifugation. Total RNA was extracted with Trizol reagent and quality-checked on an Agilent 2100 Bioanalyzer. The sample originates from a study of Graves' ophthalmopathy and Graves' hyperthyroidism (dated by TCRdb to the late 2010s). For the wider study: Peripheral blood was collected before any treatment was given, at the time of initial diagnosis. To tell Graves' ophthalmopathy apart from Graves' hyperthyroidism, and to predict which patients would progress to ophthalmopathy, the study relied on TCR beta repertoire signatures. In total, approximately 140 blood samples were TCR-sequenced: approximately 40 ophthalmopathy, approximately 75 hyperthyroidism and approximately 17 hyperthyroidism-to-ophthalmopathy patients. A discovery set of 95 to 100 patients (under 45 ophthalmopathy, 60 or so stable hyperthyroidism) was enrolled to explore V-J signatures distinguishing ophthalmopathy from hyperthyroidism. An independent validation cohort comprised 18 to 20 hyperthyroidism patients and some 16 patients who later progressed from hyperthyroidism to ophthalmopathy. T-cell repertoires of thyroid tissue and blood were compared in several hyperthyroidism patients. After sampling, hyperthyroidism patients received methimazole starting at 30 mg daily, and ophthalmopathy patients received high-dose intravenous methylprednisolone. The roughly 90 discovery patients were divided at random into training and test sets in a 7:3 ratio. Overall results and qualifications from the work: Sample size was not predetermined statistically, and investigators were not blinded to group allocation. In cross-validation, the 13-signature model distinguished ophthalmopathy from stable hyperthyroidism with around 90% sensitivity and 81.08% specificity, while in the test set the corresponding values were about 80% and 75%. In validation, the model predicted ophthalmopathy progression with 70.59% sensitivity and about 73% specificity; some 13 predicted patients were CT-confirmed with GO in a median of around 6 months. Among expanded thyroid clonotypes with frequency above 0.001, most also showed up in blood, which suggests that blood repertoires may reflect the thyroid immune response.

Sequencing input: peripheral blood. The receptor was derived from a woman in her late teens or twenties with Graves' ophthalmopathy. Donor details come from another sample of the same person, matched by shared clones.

The nucleotides are TGTGCCAGCAGGATGGACGGAAACAATCAGCCCCAGCATTTT. The encoded protein is CASRMDGNNQPQHF. The V gene is TRBV28 and the J gene is TRBJ1-5, with no reliable assignment of the D segment. According to the germline V gene, CDR1 reads MDHEN and CDR2 reads SYDVKM. V and J are truncated by 6 bases and 3 bases respectively, leaving an intervening sequence of 12 bases. The CDR3 runs 14 amino acids, cysteine and phenylalanine included. CDR3 DNA is the only sequence kept; it has 42 bases, read in frame from the first base.